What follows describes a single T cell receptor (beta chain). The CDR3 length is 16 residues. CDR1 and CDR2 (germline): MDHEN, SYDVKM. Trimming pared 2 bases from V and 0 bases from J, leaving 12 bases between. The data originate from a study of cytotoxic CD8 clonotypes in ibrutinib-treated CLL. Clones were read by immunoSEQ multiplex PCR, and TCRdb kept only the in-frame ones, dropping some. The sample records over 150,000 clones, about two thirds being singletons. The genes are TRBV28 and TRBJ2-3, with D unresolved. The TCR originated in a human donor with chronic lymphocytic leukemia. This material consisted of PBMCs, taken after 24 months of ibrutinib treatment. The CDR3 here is CASSLVVQFSTDTQYF. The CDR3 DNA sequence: TGTGCCAGCAGTTTAGTAGTCCAGTTCAGCACAGATACGCAGTATTTT.